Presented here are 2 T cell receptor beta chains from one specimen sequenced in a study of blood T cell repertoires in COVID-19. Assay: immunoSEQ multiplex PCR; the TCRdb copy retains only in-frame clones and omits some. The sample consists of about 260,000 clones, 70% to 90% of them appearing once. Sequencing was done on a sample of PBMCs or T cells enriched from blood (not recorded which). These receptors came from a woman in her 30s with acute COVID-19.

This chain links TRBV6-2 or TRBV6-3 with TRBJ2-7; 11 nucleotides match TRBD2. Germline V CDR1 and CDR2: MNHEY, SVGEGT. V trimming: 4 bases; J trimming: 2 bases; junction bases outside the gene matches: 7. The CDR3 runs to 16 residues. The CDR3: CASSFRGTSGPYEQYF. For the CDR3, the DNA is TGTGCCAGCAGTTTTCGAGGGACTAGCGGTCCCTACGAGCAGTACTTC.

This clone was counted once. CDR3 loop: CASSQEGRTGSQPQHF. CDR3 nucleotides: TGCGCCAGCAGCCAAGAGGGCCGGACAGGGAGTCAGCCCCAGCATTTT. The J gene is TRBJ1-5, the V gene TRBV4-1; 8 positions match TRBD1. V lost 0 bases to trimming and J lost 6 bases; unmatched junction nucleotides: 7. CDR1 is MGHRA, CDR2 YSYEKL, per germline. This CDR3 spans 16 amino acids.